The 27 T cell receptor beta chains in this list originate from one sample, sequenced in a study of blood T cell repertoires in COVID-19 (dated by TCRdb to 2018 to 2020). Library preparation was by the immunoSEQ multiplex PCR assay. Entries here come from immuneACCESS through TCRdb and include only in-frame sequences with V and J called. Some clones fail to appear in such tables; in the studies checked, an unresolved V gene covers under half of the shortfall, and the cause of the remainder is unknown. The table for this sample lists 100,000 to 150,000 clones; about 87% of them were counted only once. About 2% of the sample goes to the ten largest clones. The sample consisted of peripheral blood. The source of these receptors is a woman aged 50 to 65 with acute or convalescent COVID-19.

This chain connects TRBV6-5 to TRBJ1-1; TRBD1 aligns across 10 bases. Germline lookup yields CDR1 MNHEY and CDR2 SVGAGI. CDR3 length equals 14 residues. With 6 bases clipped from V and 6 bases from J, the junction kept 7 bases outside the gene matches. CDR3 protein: CASSGTGVESEAFF. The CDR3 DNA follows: TGTGCCAGCAGCGGGACAGGGGTAGAGTCTGAAGCTTTCTTT.

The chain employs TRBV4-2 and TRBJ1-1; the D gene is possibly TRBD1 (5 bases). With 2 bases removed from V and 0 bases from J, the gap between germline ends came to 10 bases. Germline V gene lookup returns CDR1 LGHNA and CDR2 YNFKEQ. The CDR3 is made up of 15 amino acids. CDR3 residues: CASSQTTVLNTEAFF. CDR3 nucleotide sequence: TGTGCCAGCAGCCAAACGACAGTTTTGAACACTGAAGCTTTCTTT.

CDR3 in DNA: TGTGCCAGCAGGCCGGCGGGACAGGGGAGGGGCGAAGCTTTCTTT. It specifies CASRPAGQGRGEAFF. J is TRBJ1-1 and V is TRBV13; 10 bases agree with TRBD1. This CDR3 has 15 residues. The trim removed 6 bases at V and 8 bases at J, leaving 12 bases unmatched. Germline V gene lookup returns CDR1 PRHDT and CDR2 FYEKMQ (reference sequence).

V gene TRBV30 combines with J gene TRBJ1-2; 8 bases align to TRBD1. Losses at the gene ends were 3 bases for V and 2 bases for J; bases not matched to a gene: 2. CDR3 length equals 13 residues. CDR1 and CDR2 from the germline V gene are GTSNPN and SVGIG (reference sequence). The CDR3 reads CAWRGDRNYGYTF. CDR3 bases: TGTGCCTGGAGGGGGGACAGGAACTATGGCTACACCTTC.

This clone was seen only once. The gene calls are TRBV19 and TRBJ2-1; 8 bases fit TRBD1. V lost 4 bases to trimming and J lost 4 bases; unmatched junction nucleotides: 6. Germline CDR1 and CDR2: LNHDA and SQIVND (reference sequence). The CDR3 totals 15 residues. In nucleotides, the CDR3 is TGTGCCAGTAGTAGTCAGGGGGCTCGATACAATGAGCAGTTCTTC. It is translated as CASSSQGARYNEQFF.

For the CDR3, the DNA is TGTGCCAGCAGGGGACAGTTTAATGAAAAACTGTTTTTT. Protein: CASRGQFNEKLFF. This rearrangement joins TRBV2 to TRBJ1-4; 7 nucleotides line up with TRBD1. From germline, CDR1 is SNHLY and CDR2 FYNNEI. J lost 4 bases, V lost 6 bases, and 2 bases had no gene match. This CDR3 has 13 residues.

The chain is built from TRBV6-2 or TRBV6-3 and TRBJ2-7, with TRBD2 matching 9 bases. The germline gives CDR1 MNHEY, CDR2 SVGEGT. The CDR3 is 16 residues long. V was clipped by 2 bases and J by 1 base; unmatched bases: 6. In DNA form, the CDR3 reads TGTGCCAGCAGTTACCGCGGACTAGCGTTATCCTACGAGCAGTACTTC. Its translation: CASSYRGLALSYEQYF.

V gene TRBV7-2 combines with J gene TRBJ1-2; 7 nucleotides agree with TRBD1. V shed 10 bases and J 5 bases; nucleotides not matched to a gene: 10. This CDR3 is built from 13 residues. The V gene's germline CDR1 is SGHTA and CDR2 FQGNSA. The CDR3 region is CATSRGLGYGYTF. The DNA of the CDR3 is TGTGCCACCTCAAGGGGGCTGGGGTATGGCTACACCTTC.

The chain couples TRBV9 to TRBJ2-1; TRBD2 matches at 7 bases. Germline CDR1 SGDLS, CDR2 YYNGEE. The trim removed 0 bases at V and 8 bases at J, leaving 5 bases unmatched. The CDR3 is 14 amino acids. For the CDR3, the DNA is TGTGCCAGCAGCGTAGAGGGAGGGAACTATGAGCAGTTCTTC. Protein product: CASSVEGGNYEQFF.

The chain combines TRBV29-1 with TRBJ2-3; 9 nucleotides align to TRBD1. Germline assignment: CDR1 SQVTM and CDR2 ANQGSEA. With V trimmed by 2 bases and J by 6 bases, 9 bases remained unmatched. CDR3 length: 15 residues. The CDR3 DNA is TGCAGCGTTGAACGGACAGGGGACCTCGGGGATACGCAGTATTTT. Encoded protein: CSVERTGDLGDTQYF.

For the CDR3, the DNA is TGTGCCATCAGTGAGTCGGGTAAGGGGGCGAGGGAGCAGTACTTC. Translated: CAISESGKGAREQYF. This chain links TRBV10-3 with TRBJ2-7, with 7 bases lining up with TRBD1. V lost 0 bases and J lost 7; bases outside the gene matches: 9. Germline V gene data show CDR1 as ENHRY and CDR2 as SYGVKD. The CDR3 has 15 residues.

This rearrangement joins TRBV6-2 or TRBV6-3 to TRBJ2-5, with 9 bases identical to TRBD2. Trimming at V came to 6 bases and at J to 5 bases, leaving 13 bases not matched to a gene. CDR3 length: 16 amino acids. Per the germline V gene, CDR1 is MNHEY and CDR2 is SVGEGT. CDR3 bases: TGTGCCAGCAGCCTCCGCGGGCCGCGGGGGGGGGAGACCCAGTACTTC. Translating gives CASSLRGPRGGETQYF.

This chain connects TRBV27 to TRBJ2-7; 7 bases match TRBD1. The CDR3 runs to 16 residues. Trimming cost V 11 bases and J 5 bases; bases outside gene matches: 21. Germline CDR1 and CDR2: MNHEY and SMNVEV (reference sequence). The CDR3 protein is CAARPTVSRDRNEQYF. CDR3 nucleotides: TGTGCCGCTAGACCAACAGTTTCCCGGGACAGAAACGAGCAGTACTTC.

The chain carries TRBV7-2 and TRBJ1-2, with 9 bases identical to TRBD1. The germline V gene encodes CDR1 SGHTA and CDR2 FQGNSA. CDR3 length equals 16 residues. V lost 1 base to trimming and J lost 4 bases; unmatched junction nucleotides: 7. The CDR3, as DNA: TGTGCCAGCAGCTTAGGGGGACAGGGCACCTTCTATGGCTACACCTTC. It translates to CASSLGGQGTFYGYTF.

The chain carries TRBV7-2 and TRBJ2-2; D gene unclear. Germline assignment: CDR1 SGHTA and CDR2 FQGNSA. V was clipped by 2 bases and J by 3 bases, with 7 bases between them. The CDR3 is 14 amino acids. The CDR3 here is CASSLPRHTGELFF. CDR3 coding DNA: TGTGCCAGCAGCTTACCTAGACACACCGGGGAGCTGTTTTTT.

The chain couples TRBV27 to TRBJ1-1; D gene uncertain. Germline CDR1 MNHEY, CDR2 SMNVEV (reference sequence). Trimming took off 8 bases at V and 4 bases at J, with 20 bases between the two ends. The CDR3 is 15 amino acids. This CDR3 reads CASSFSGSGFTEAFF. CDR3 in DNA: TGTGCCAGCTCCTTCTCGGGGAGCGGATTCACTGAAGCTTTCTTT.

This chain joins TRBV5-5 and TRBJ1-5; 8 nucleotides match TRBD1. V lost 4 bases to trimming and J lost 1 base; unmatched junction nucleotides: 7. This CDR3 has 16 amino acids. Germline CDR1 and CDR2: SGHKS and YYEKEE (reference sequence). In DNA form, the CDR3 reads TGTGCCAGCAGCCCTTCAGGGGGCTGGAGCAATCAGCCCCAGCATTTT. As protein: CASSPSGGWSNQPQHF.

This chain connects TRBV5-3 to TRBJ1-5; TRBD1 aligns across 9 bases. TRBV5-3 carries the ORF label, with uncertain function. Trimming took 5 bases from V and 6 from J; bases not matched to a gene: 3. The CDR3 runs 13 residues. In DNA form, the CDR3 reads TGTGCCAGAAGACACAGGGGGCTTCAGCCCCAGCATTTT. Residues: CARRHRGLQPQHF.

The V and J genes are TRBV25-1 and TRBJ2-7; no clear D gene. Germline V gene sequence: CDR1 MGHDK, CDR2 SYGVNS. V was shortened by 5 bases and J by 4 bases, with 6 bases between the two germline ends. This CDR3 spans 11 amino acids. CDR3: CASSLSYEQYF. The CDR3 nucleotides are TGTGCCAGCAGTCTGAGTTACGAGCAGTACTTC.

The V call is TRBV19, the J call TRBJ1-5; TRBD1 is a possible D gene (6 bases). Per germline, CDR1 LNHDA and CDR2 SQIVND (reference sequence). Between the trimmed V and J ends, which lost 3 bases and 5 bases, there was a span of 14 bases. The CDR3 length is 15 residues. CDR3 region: CASSIGAGDYQPQHF. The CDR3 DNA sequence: TGTGCCAGTAGTATTGGGGCAGGGGATTATCAGCCCCAGCATTTT.

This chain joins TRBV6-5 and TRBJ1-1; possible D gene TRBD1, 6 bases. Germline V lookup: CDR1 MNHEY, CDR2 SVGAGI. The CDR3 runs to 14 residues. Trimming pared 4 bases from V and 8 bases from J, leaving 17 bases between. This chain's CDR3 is CASSFRQAATEAFF. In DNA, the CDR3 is TGTGCCAGCAGTTTCCGACAGGCTGCAACGGAAGCTTTCTTT.

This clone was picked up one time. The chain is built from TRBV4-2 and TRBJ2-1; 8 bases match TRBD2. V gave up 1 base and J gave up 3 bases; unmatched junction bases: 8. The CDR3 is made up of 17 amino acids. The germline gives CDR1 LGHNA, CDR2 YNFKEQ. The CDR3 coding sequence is TGTGCCAGCAGCCAAGCGCTGGGCGGGGGGCGCTACAATGAGCAGTTCTTC. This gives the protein CASSQALGGGRYNEQFF.

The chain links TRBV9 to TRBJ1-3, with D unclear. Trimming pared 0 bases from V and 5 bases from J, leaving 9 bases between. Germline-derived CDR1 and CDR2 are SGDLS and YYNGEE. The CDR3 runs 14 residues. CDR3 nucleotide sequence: TGTGCCAGCAGCGTAGATGGCGGGAGAAACACCATATATTTT. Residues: CASSVDGGRNTIYF.

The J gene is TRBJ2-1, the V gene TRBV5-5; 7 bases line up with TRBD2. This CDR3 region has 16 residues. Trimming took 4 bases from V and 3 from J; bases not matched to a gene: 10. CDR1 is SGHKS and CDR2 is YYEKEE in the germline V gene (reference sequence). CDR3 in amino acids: CASSRLWEGGYNEQFF. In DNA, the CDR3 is TGTGCCAGCAGCCGGTTGTGGGAGGGAGGCTACAATGAGCAGTTCTTC.

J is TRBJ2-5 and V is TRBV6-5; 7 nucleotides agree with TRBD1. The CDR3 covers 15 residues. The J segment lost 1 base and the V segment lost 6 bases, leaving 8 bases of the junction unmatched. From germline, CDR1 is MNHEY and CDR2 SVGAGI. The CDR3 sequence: CASSRTGVGQETQYF. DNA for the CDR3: TGTGCCAGCAGCCGAACAGGGGTAGGCCAAGAGACCCAGTACTTC.

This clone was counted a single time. Here the CDR3 reads CASSPTPTGMGYGYTF. The CDR3 region has the DNA TGCGCCAGCAGCCCGACGCCGACAGGGATGGGCTATGGCTACACCTTC. The chain couples TRBV5-1 to TRBJ1-2; 7 bases line up with TRBD1. The CDR3 length is 16 residues. The germline V gene has CDR1 SGHRS and CDR2 YFSETQ. The V gene end was trimmed by 4 bases and the J gene end by 4 bases; junction bases not matched to a gene: 13.

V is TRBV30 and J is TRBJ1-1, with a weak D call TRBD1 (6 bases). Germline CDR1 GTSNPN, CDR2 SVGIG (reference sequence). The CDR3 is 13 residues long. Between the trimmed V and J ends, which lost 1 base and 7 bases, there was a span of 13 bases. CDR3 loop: CAWSGGQTLEAFF. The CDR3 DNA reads TGTGCCTGGAGTGGGGGGCAGACTCTTGAAGCTTTCTTT.